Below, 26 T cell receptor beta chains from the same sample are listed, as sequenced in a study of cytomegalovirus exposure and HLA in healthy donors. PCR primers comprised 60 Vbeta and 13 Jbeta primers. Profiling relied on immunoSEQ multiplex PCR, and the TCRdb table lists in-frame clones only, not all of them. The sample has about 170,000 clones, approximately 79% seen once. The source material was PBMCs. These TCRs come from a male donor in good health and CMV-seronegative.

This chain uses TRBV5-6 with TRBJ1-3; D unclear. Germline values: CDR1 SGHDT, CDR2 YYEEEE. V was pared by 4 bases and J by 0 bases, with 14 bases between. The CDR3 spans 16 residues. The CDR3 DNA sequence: TGTGCCAGCAGCGACCGACTTTTAGGCTCTGGAAACACCATATATTTT. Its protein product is CASSDRLLGSGNTIYF.

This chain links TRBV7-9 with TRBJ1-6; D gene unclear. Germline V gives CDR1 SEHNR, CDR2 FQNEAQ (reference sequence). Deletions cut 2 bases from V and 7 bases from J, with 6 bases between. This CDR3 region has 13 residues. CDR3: CASSLPFNSPLHF. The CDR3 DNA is TGTGCCAGCAGCTTACCCTTCAATTCACCCCTCCACTTT. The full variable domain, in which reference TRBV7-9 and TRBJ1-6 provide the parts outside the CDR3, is DTGVSQNPRHKITKRGQNVTFRCDPISEHNRLYWYRQTLGQGPEFLTYFQNEAQLEKSRLLSDRFSAERPKGSFSTLEIQRTEQGDSAMYLCASSLPFNSPLHFGNGTRLTVT.

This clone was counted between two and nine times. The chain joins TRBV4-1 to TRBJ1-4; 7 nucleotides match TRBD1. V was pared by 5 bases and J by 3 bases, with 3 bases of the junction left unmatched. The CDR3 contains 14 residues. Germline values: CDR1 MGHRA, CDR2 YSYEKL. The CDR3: CASSTGEPNEKLFF. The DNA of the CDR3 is TGCGCCAGCAGCACAGGGGAACCTAATGAAAAACTGTTTTTT.

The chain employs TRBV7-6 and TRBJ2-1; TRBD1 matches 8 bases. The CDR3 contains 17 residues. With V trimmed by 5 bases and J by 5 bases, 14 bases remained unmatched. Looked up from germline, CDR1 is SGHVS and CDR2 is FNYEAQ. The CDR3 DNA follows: TGTGCCAGCAGCCCGACACAGGGGGTGGTCTTGAACAATGAGCAGTTCTTC. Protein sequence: CASSPTQGVVLNNEQFF.

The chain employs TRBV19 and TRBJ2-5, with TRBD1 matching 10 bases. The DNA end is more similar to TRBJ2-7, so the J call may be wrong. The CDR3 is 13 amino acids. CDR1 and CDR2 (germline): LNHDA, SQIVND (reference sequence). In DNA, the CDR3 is TGTGCCAGTAGGCCCGACAGGGGGCACGAGCAGTACTTC. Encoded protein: CASRPDRGHEQYF.

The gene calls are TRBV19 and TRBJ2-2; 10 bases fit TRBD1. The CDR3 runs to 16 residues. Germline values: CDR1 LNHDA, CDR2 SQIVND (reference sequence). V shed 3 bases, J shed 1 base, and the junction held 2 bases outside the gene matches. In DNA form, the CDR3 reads TGTGCCAGTAGTATCGGACAGGGGGGGAACACCGGGGAGCTGTTTTTT. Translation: CASSIGQGGNTGELFF.

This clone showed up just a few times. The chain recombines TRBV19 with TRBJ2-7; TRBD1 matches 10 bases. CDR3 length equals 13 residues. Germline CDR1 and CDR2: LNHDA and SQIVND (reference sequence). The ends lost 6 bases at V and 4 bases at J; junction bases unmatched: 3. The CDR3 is CASRKGQGYEQYF. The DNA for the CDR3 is TGTGCCAGTAGGAAGGGACAGGGGTACGAGCAGTACTTC.

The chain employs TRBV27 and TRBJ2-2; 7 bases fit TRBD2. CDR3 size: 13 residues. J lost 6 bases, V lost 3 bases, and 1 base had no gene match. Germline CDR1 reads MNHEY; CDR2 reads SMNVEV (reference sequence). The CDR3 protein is CASSFRGAGELFF. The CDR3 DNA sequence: TGTGCCAGCAGTTTTCGGGGGGCCGGGGAGCTGTTTTTT.

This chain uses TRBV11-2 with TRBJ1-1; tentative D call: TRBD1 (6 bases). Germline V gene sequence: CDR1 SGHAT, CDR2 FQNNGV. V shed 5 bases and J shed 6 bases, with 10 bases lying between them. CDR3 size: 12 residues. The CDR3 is CASSRGYAEAFF. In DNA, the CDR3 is TGTGCCAGCAGCAGGGGGTATGCTGAAGCTTTCTTT.

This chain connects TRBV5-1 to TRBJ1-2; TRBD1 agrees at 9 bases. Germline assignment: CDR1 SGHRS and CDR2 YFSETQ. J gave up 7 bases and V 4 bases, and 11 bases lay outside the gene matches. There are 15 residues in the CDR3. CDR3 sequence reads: CASSQQGADFGGYTF. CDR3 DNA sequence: TGCGCCAGCAGCCAACAGGGGGCAGACTTCGGTGGCTACACCTTC.

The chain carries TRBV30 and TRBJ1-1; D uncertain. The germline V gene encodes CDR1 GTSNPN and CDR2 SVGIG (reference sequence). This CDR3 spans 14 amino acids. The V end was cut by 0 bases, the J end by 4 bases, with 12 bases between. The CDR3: CAWSVRRAGTEAFF. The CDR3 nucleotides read TGTGCCTGGAGTGTACGACGAGCGGGCACTGAAGCTTTCTTT.

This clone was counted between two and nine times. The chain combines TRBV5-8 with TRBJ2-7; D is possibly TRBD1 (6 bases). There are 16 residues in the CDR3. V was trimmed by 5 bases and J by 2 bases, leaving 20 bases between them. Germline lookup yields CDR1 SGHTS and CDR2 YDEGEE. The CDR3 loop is CASRSDGAGVPYEQYF. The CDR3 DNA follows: TGTGCCAGCAGGTCCGATGGGGCAGGGGTTCCCTACGAGCAGTACTTC.

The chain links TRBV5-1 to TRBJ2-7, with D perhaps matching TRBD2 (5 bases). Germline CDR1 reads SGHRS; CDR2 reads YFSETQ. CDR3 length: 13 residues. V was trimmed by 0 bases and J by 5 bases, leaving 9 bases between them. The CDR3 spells CASSLERVDEQYF. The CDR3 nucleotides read TGCGCCAGCAGCTTGGAGAGGGTCGACGAGCAGTACTTC.

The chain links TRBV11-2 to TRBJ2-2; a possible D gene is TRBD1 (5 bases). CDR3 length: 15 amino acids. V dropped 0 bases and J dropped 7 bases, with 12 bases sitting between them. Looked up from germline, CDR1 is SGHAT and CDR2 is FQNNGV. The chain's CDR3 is CASSLEPRANGELFF. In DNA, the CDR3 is TGTGCCAGCAGCTTAGAGCCCAGGGCAAACGGGGAGCTGTTTTTT.

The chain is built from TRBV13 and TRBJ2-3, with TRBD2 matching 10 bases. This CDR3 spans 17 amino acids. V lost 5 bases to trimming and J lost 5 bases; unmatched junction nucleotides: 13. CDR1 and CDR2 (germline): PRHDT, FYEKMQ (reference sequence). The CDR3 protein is CASSPISGGGAGDTQYF. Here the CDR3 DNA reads TGTGCCAGCAGCCCAATAAGCGGGGGGGGAGCGGGAGATACGCAGTATTTT.

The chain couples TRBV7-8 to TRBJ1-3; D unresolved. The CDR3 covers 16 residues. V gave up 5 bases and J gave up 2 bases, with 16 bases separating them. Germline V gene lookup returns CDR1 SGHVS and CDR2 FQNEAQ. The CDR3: CASSLGIAQTGNTIYF. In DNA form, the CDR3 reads TGTGCCAGCAGCCTCGGCATAGCGCAGACTGGAAACACCATATATTTT.

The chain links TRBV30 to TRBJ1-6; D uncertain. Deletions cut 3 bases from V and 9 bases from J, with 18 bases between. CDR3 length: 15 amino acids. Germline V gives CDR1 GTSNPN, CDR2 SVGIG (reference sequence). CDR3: CAWRIQELPSSPLHF. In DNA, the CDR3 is TGTGCCTGGAGAATTCAAGAATTACCTAGTTCACCCCTCCACTTT.

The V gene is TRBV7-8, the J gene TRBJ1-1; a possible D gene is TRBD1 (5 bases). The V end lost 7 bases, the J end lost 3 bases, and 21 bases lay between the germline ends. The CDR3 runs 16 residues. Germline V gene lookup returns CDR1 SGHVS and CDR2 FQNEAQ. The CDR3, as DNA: TGTGCCAGCATCACCGATAACGGGGGAGAGGACACTGAAGCTTTCTTT. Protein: CASITDNGGEDTEAFF.

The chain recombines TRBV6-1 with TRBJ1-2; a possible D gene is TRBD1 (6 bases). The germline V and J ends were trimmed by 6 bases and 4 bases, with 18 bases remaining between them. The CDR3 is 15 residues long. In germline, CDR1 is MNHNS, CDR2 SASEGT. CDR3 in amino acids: CASRRYETGAYGYTF. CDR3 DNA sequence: TGTGCCAGCAGACGATACGAGACAGGTGCCTATGGCTACACCTTC.

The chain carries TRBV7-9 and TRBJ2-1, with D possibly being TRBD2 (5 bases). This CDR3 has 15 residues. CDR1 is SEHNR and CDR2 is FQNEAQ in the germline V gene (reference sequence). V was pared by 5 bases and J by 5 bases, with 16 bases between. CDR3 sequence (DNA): TGTGCCAGCAGCCCCGGACTTGTGGGTCACAATGAGCAGTTCTTC. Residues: CASSPGLVGHNEQFF. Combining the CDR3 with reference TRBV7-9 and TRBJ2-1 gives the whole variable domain DTGVSQNPRHKITKRGQNVTFRCDPISEHNRLYWYRQTLGQGPEFLTYFQNEAQLEKSRLLSDRFSAERPKGSFSTLEIQRTEQGDSAMYLCASSPGLVGHNEQFFGPGTRLTVL.

CDR3 nucleotide sequence: TGTGCCATCAGTGAGGACAGGGGCCCCACTGAAGCTTTCTTT. This gives the protein CAISEDRGPTEAFF. J is TRBJ1-1 and V is TRBV10-3; 8 positions match TRBD1. This CDR3 has 14 residues. With V trimmed by 2 bases and J by 4 bases, 3 bases remained unmatched. CDR1 and CDR2 (germline): ENHRY, SYGVKD.

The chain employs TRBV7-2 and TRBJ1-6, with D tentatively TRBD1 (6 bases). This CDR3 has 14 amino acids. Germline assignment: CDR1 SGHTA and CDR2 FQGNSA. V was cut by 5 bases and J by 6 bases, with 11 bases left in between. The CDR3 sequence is CASSPQGSNSPLHF. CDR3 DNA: TGTGCCAGCAGCCCCCAGGGGTCTAATTCACCCCTCCACTTT.

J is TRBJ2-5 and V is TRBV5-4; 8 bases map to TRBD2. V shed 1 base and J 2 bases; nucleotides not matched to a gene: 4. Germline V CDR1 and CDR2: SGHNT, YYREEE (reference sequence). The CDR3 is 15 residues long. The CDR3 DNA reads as TGTGCCAGCAGCTTGACTAGCGGCCCACAAGAGACCCAGTACTTC. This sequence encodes CASSLTSGPQETQYF.

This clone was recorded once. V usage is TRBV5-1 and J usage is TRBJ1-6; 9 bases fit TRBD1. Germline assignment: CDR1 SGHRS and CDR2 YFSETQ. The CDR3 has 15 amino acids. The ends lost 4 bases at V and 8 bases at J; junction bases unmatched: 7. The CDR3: CASSPQQGAYSPLHF. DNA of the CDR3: TGCGCCAGCAGCCCCCAACAGGGGGCGTATTCACCCCTCCACTTT. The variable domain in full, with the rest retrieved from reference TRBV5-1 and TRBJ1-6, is KAGVTQTPRYLIKTRGQQVTLSCSPISGHRSVSWYQQTPGQGLQFLFEYFSETQRNKGNFPGRFSGRQFSNSRSEMNVSTLELGDSALYLCASSPQQGAYSPLHFGNGTRLTVT.

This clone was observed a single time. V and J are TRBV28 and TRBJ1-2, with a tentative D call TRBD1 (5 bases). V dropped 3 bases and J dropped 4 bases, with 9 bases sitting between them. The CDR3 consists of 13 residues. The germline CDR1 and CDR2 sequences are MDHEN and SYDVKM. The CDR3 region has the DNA TGTGCCAGCAGTTTTGTGCAGGGCTATGGCTACACCTTC. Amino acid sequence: CASSFVQGYGYTF.

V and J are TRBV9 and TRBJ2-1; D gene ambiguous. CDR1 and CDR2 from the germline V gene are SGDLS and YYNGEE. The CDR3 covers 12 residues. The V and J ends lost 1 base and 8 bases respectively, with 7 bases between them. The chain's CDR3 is CASSVNRDEQFF. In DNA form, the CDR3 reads TGTGCCAGCAGCGTAAATCGGGATGAGCAGTTCTTC.